The 3 T cell receptor beta chains below all came from one sample that was sequenced in a study of blood T cell repertoires in COVID-19. TCRdb's copy holds only in-frame clones and misses some; the assay was immunoSEQ multiplex PCR. This sample carries about 150,000 clones, roughly 80% of them seen once, and the ten largest clones take approximately 32%. The sequencing sample was made of peripheral blood. Receptor source: a woman aged 55-70 years with acute or convalescent COVID-19.

This chain links TRBV20-1 with TRBJ1-1; D might be TRBD1 (6 bases). V was pared by 8 bases and J by 9 bases, with 10 bases between. Germline V gives CDR1 DFQATT, CDR2 SNEGSKA (reference sequence). This CDR3 comprises 9 residues. CDR3 residues: CSRQAKAFF. CDR3 nucleotide sequence: TGCAGTCGACAGGCCAAAGCTTTCTTT.

The chain carries TRBV5-1 and TRBJ1-4, with a weak D call TRBD1 (5 bases). Trimming pared 7 bases from V and 6 bases from J, leaving 22 bases between. Germline values: CDR1 SGHRS, CDR2 YFSETQ. CDR3 length equals 16 residues. The DNA of the CDR3 is TGCGCCAGCGCCCTGGTCCCGGGGACTACGTATGAAAAACTGTTTTTT. The encoded protein is CASALVPGTTYEKLFF. The full variable domain, rest sourced from reference TRBV5-1 and TRBJ1-4, is KAGVTQTPRYLIKTRGQQVTLSCSPISGHRSVSWYQQTPGQGLQFLFEYFSETQRNKGNFPGRFSGRQFSNSRSEMNVSTLELGDSALYLCASALVPGTTYEKLFFGSGTQLSVL.

In its sample, this clone was seen once. V is TRBV10-1 and J is TRBJ2-1; TRBD1 matches 8 bases. The V gene's germline CDR1 is WNHNN and CDR2 SYGVQD (reference sequence). The length of the CDR3 is 15 residues. V lost 2 bases and J lost 5; bases outside the gene matches: 5. This chain's CDR3 is CASSEGTGVNNEQFF. Written as DNA, the CDR3 is TGCGCCAGCAGTGAGGGGACAGGAGTTAACAATGAGCAGTTCTTC.